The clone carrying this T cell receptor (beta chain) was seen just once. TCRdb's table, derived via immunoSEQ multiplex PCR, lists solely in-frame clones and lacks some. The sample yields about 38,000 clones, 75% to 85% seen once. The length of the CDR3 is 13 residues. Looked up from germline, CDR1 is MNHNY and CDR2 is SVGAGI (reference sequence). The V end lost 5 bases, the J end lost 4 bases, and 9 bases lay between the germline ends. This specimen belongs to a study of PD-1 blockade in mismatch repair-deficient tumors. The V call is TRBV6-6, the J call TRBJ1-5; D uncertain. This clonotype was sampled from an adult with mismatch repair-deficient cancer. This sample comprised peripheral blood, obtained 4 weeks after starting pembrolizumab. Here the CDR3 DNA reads TGTGCCAGCAGTCGGACCCGGAATCAGCCCCAGCATTTT. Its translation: CASSRTRNQPQHF.